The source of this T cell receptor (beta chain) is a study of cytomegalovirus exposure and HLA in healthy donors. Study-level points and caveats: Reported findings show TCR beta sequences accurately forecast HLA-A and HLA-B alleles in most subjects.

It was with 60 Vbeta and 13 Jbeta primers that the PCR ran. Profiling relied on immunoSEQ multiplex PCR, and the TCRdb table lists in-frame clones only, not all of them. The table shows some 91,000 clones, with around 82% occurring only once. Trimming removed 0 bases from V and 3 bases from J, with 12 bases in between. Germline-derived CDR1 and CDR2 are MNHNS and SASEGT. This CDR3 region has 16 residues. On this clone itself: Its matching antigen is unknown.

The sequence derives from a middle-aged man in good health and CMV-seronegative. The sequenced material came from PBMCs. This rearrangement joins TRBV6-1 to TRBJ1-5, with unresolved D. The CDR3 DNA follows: TGTGCCAGCAGTGAAGCGCTTCAGGTACACAATCAGCCCCAGCATTTT. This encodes CASSEALQVHNQPQHF.